The clone carrying this T cell receptor beta chain is judged medium-sized. Its antigen is currently unknown. This record comes from a study of identifying expanded T cells in peripheral blood. Overall study findings and caveats: Approximately two-week clone count variance significantly increased as total template count grew.

Trimming cost V 5 bases and J 6 bases, with 10 bases left between them. The CDR3 length is 13 residues. CDR1 SEHNR and CDR2 FQNEAQ come from the germline V gene (reference sequence). This table comes from immunoSEQ multiplex PCR, and its TCRdb copy is limited to in-frame clones, with some not included. The sample yields around 100,000 clones, 80% to 90% seen once. This chain links TRBV7-9 with TRBJ1-4; D is uncertain. Sequenced material: blood. This sequence was found in a person between 18 and 69 years old in good health. The CDR3 DNA reads TGTGCCAGCAGCCCCCAGTCTGATGAAAAACTGTTTTTT. Amino acid sequence: CASSPQSDEKLFF.